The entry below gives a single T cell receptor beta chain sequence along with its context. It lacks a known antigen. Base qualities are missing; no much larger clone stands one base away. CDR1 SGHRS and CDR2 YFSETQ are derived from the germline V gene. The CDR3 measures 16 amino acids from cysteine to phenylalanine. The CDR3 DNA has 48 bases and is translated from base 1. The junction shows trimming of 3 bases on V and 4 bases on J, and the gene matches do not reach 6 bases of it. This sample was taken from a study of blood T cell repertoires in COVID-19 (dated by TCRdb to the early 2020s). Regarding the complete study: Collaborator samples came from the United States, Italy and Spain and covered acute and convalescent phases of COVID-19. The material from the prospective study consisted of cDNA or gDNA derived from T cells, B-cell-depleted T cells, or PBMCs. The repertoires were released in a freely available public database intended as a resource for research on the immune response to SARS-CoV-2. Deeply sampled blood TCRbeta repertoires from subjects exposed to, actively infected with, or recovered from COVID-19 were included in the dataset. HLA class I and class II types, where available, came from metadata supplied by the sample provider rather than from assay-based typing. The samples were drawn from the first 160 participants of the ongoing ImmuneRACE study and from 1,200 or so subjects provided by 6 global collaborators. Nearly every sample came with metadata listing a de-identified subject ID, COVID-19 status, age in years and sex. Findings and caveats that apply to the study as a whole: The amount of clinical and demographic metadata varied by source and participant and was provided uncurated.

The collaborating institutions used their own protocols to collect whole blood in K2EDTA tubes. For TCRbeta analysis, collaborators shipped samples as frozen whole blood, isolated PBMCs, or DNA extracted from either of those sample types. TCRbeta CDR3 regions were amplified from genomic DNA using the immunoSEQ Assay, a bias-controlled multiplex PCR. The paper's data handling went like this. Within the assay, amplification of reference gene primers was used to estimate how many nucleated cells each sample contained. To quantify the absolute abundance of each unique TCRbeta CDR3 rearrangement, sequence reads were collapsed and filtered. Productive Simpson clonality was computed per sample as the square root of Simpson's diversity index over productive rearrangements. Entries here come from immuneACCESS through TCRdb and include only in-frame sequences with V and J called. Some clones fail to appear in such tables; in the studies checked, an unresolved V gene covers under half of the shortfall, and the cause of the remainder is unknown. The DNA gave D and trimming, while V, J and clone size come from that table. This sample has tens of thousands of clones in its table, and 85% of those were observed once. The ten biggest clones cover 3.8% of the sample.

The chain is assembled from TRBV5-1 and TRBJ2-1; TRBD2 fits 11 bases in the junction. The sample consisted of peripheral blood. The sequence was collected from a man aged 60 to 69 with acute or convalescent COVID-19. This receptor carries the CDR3 CASSSSGTSGYNEQFF. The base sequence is TGCGCCAGCAGCTCCTCTGGGACTAGCGGATACAATGAGCAGTTCTTC.